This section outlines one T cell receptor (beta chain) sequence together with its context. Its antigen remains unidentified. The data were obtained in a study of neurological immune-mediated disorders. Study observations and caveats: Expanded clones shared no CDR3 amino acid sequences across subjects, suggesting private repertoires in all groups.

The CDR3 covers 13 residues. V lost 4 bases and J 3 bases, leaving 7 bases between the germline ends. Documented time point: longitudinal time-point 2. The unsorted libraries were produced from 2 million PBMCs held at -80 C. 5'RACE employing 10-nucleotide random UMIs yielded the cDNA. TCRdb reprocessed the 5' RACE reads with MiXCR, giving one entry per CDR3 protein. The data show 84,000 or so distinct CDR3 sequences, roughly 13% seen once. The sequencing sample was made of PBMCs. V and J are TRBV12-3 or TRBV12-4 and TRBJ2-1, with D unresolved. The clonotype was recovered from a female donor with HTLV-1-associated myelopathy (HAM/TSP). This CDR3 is CASSSNSYNEQFF. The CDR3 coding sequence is TGTGCCAGCAGTTCCAACAGCTACAATGAGCAGTTCTTC.